This T cell receptor (beta chain) was found in a study of low-dose radiotherapy and immunotherapy resistance in tumors (dated by TCRdb to between 2021 and 2024). With respect to the entire study: In Cohort 1, each fraction delivered 0.5 Gy every 2 weeks, and the prescribed total PTV dose was 6.5 Gy. Patients were given nivolumab as a 240 mg flat dose every two weeks and ipilimumab at 1 mg/kg every six weeks, with both drugs delivered intravenously. Cohort 2 received 1 Gy per fraction every two weeks, with a total of 13 Gy over 26 weeks. The trial did not randomize participants into treatment groups. Cyclophosphamide 200 mg/m2 was given intravenously every two weeks, one day before each radiation and immunotherapy administration. Starting on cycle 1 day 1, patients took 300 mg of aspirin by mouth once a day for four cycles. Eight patients were included in the translational analysis, namely three from the first dose cohort plus the first five from the second dose cohort.

From the cysteine up to the phenylalanine, the CDR3 has a length of 12 residues. The kept DNA is CDR3 alone, 36 bases in frame from the first base. Relative to germline, V is 4 bases shorter and J is 9 bases shorter, with 13 bases between their ends. CDR1 is given as SEHNR and CDR2 as FQNEAQ, both from the germline V gene (reference sequence). The sample's time point label, in plain terms: before trial treatment. The donors came from RACIN, which was a single-arm phase I dose-escalation trial that paired nivolumab and ipilimumab with aspirin, low-dose cyclophosphamide and low-dose radiotherapy. To be eligible, a patient needed to have an advanced solid tumor that was TIL-negative. TCRdb names Illumina HiSeq 2500 as the instrument used. First-strand cDNA was synthesized with Superscript III and a set of TRAV- and TRBV-specific primers, covering both TCRalpha and TCRbeta chains. TCRs were amplified for 20 to 25 PCR cycles with Phusion, using a constant-region primer paired with the adapter attached to the V primers. Isolated mRNA was amplified with the MessageAmp II aRNA Amplification Kit, using a roughly 15-hour in vitro transcription at 37°C. The Dynabeads mRNA DIRECT Purification Kit was used to isolate mRNA for TCR sequencing. Indexed Illumina adapters were added in a second approximately 25-cycle Phusion PCR, and the resulting products were purified with AMPure XP beads. As for the original processing: Custom Perl scripts pooled TCR sequences encoding the same protein, removed out-of-frame sequences and computed each clonotype's abundance. Any TCR sequence supported by only a single read was excluded from analysis. Shannon entropy, Gini index, clonality, richness, and the frequency of TCRs shared between repertoires were included as repertoire metrics. TCRdb took the public reads, trimmed them with fastp at Q25, ran MiXCR for clone calling and kept in-frame beta chains. Rows with one shared CDR3 protein collapse into an entry with the most common genes and DNA. TCRdb's processing, not the study's, gives the V and J calls here. Across this sample there are tens of thousands of distinct CDR3 sequences, with more than 25% seen only once. Jointly, the top ten make up 5.5% to 8.5% of the sample.

Comments on this clonotype: Its cognate antigen has yet to be identified. No base quality values were provided; no much bigger clone lies one nucleotide off.

The chain is made from TRBV7-9 and TRBJ2-7; a confident D gene designation cannot be given. This TCR came from a male donor with rectosigmoid adenocarcinoma. The material sequenced was PBMCs, taken before treatment. The CDR3 protein: CASSYSHAGQYF. The bases read TGTGCCAGCAGCTACAGCCACGCTGGGCAGTACTTC.